This T cell receptor (beta chain) came from a study of T cell responses to AZD1222 COVID-19 vaccine. The V and J ends lost 5 bases and 7 bases respectively, with 9 bases between them. Germline lookup yields CDR1 LNHDA and CDR2 SQIVND (reference sequence). The CDR3 is 12 amino acids. Sequenced by immunoSEQ multiplex PCR; TCRdb stores in-frame clones only, minus some. The sample yields 200,000 to 250,000 clones, approximately 94% seen once. General study points: A mostly white British donor set with more females was recruited, and clonal diversity was possibly underestimated. Regions left unmutated in variants are reportedly the target of nearly half of spike-specific TCRs.

About this clone itself: Its antigen is not identified.

The source was peripheral blood, collected on day 0 of MenACWY control vaccination. The gene calls are TRBV19 and TRBJ1-5, with D unclear. This sequence was found in an adult in good health. In DNA, the CDR3 is TGTGCCAGTAGTGCATCCTTACAGCCCCAGCATTTT. Its translation: CASSASLQPQHF.